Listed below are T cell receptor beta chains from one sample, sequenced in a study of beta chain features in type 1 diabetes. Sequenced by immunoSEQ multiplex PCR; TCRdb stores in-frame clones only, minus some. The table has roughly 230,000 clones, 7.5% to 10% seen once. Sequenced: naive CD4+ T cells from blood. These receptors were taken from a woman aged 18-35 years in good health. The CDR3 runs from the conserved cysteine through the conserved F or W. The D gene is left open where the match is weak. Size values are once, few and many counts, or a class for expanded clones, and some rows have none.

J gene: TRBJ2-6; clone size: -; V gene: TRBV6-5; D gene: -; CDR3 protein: CASSYWQGTGANVLTF; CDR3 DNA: TGTGCCAGCAGTTACTGGCAGGGGACGGGGGCCAACGTCCTGACTTTC
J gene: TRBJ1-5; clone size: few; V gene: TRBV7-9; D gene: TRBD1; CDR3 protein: CASSLSTGVKSNQPQHF; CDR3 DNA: TGTGCCAGCAGCTTGTCTACAGGGGTGAAAAGCAATCAGCCCCAGCATTTT
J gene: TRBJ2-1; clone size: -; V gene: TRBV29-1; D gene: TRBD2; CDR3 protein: CSAEAGEARINEQFF; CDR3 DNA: TGCAGCGCCGAAGCGGGAGAGGCAAGAATCAATGAGCAGTTCTTC
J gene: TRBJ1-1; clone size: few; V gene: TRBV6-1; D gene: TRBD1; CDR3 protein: CASSGTGSSTEAFF; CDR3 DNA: TGTGCCAGCAGCGGGACAGGGTCGTCCACTGAAGCTTTCTTT
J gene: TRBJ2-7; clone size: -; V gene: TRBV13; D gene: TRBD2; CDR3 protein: CASSHWTSRGEQYF; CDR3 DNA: TGTGCCAGCAGCCATTGGACTAGCCGCGGCGAGCAGTACTTC
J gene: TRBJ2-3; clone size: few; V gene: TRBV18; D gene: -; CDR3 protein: CASSPELLDTQYF; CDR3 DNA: TGTGCCAGCTCACCAGAACTGTTAGATACGCAGTATTTT
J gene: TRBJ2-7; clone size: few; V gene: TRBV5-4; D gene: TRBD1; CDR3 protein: CASSLPDRDEQYF; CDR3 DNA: TGTGCCAGCAGCTTGCCGGACAGGGACGAGCAGTACTTC
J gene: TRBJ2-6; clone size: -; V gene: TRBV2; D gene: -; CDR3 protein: CATKRDTGISGANVLTF; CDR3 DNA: TGTGCCACTAAACGGGACACCGGAATCTCTGGGGCCAACGTCCTGACTTTC
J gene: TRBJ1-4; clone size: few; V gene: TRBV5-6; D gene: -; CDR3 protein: CASSPTGVGKLFF; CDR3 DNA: TGTGCCAGCAGCCCGACGGGGGTTGGAAAACTGTTTTTT
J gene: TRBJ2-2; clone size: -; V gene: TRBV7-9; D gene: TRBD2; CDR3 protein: CASSEPGLAGKNTGELFF; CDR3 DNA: TGTGCCAGCAGCGAACCGGGACTAGCGGGGAAAAACACCGGGGAGCTGTTTTTT
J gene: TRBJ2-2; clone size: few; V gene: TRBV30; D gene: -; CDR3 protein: CAWTHLTAGELFF; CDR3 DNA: TGTGCCTGGACCCATCTAACGGCCGGGGAGCTGTTTTTT
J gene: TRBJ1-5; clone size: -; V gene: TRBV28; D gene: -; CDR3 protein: CASGSQGLGQPQHF; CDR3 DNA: TGTGCCAGCGGATCTCAGGGGCTGGGGCAGCCCCAGCATTTT
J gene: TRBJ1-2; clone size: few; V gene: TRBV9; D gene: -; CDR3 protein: CASSAQGRFGYGYTF; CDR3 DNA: TGTGCCAGCAGCGCCCAGGGGCGGTTTGGCTATGGCTACACCTTC
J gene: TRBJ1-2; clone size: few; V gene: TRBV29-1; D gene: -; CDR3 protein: CSVEVSQGYGYTF; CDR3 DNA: TGCAGCGTTGAAGTAAGCCAGGGTTATGGCTACACCTTC
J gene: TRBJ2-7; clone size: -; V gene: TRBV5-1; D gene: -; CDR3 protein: CASSLGGSPYEQYF; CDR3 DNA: TGCGCCAGCAGCTTGGGAGGCAGTCCCTACGAGCAGTACTTC
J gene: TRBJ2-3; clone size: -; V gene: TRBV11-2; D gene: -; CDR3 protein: CASSLTDPSTDTQYF; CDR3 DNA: TGTGCCAGCAGCTTGACTGATCCCTCCACAGATACGCAGTATTTT
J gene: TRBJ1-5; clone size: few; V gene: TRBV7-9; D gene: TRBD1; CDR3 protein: CASSLKGASNQPQHF; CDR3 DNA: TGTGCCAGCAGCTTAAAGGGGGCTAGCAATCAGCCCCAGCATTTT
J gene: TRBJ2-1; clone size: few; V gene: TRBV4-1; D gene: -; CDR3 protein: CASSQVKSSGEAVGEQFF; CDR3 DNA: TGCGCCAGCAGCCAAGTCAAGAGCTCGGGGGAGGCAGTGGGTGAGCAGTTCTTC
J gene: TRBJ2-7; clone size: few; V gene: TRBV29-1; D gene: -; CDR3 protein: CSVSTGSGYEQYF; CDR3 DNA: TGCAGCGTGTCGACAGGAAGTGGGTACGAGCAGTACTTC
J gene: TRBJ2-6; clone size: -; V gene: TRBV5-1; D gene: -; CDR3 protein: CASSLIAGAAPGANVLTF; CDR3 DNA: TGCGCCAGCAGCTTGATCGCAGGGGCGGCTCCAGGGGCCAACGTCCTGACTTTC
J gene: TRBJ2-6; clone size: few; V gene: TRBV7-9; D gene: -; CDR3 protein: CASSAFAGVSSGANVLTF; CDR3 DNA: TGTGCCAGCAGCGCCTTCGCTGGTGTTAGCTCTGGGGCCAACGTCCTGACTTTC
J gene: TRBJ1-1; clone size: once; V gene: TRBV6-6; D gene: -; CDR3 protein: CASSRRGETTEAFF; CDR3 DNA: TGTGCCAGCAGCCGCCGGGGGGAGACCACTGAAGCTTTCTTT
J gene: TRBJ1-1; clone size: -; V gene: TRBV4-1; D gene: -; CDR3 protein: CASSQEKGRTEAFF; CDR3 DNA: TGCGCCAGCAGCCAAGAAAAGGGGAGGACTGAAGCTTTCTTT